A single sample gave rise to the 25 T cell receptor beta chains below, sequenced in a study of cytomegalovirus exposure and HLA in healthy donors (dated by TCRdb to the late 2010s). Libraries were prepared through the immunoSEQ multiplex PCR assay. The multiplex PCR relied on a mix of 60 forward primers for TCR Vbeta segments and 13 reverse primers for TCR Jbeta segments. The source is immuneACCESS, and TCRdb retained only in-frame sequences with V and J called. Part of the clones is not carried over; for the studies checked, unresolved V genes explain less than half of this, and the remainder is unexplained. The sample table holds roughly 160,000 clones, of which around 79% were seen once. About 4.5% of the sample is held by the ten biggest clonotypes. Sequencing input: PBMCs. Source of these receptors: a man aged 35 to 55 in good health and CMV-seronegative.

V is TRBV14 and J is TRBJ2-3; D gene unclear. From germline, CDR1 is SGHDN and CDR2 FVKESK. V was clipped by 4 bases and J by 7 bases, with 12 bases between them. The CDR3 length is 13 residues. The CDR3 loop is CASSPPASNTQYF. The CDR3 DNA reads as TGTGCCAGCAGCCCCCCCGCGTCAAATACGCAGTATTTT.

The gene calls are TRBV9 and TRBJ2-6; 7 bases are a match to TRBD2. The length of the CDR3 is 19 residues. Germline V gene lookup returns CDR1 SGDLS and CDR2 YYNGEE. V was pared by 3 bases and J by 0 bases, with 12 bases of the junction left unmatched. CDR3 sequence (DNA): TGTGCCAGCAGCGCCGTTTCGGGGGGAGTCCGCTCTGGGGCCAACGTCCTGACTTTC. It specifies CASSAVSGGVRSGANVLTF.

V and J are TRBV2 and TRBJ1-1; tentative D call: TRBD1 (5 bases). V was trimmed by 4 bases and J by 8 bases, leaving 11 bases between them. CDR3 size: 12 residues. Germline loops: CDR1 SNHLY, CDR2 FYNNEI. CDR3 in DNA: TGTGCCAGCAGTGCGTCGGGGGTAGAAGCTTTCTTT. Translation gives CASSASGVEAFF.

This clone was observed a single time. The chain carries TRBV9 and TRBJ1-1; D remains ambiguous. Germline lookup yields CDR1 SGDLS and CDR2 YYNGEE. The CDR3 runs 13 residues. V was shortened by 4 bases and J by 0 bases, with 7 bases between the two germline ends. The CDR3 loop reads CASSRELNTEAFF. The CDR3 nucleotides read TGTGCCAGCAGCCGAGAATTGAACACTGAAGCTTTCTTT.

The CDR3 bases are TGTGCCAGCAGCGTAGAAGATAGCGGGGGGCGCGAGACCCAGTACTTC. This codes for CASSVEDSGGRETQYF. This chain links TRBV9 with TRBJ2-5, with 10 bases identical to TRBD2. The CDR3 totals 16 residues. After removal of 0 bases from V and 5 bases from J, the junction contained 7 bases not matched to a gene. The germline gives CDR1 SGDLS, CDR2 YYNGEE.

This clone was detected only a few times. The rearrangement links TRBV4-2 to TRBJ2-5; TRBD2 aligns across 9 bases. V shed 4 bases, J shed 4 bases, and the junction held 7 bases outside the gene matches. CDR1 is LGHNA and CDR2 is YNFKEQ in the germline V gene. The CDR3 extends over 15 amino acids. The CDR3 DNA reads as TGTGCCAGCAGCCTCCCGGGACTAGCTTCAGAGACCCAGTACTTC. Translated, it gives CASSLPGLASETQYF.

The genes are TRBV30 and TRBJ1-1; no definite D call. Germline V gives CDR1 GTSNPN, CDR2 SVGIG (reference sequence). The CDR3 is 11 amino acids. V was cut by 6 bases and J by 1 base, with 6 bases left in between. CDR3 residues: CACKWNTEAFF. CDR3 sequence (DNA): TGTGCCTGCAAATGGAACACTGAAGCTTTCTTT.

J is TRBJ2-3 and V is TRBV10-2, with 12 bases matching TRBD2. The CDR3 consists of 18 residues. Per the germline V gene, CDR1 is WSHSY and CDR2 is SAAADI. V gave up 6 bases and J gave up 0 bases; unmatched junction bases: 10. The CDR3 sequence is CASRGLAGWGRSTDTQYF. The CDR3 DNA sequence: TGCGCCAGCAGGGGACTAGCGGGTTGGGGCCGCAGCACAGATACGCAGTATTTT.

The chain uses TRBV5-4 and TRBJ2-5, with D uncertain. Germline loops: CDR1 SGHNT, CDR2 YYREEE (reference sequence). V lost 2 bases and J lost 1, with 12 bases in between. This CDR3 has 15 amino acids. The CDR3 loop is CASSFIAQSQETQYF. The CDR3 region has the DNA TGTGCCAGCAGCTTCATCGCACAGAGCCAAGAGACCCAGTACTTC.

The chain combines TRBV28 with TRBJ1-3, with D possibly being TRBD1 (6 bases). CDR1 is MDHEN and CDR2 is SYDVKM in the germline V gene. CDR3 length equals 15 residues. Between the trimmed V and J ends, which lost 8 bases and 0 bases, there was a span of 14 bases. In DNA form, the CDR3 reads TGTGCCAGCGTAGCGGGACACTTCTCTGGAAACACCATATATTTT. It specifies CASVAGHFSGNTIYF.

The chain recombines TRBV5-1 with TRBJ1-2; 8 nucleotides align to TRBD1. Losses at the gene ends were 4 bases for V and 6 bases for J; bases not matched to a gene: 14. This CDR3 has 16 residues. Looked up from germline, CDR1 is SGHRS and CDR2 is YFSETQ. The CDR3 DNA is TGCGCCAGCAGCCAGGCTTCGGACAGGGAGGAGGATGGCTACACCTTC. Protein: CASSQASDREEDGYTF. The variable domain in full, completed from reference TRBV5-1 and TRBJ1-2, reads KAGVTQTPRYLIKTRGQQVTLSCSPISGHRSVSWYQQTPGQGLQFLFEYFSETQRNKGNFPGRFSGRQFSNSRSEMNVSTLELGDSALYLCASSQASDREEDGYTFGSGTRLTVV.

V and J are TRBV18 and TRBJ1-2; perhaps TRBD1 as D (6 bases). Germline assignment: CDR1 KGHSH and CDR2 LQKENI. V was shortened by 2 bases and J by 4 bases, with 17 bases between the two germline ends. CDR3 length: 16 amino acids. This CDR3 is CASSPDGRGPTYGYTF. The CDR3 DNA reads TGTGCCAGCTCACCAGATGGCAGGGGCCCCACCTATGGCTACACCTTC.

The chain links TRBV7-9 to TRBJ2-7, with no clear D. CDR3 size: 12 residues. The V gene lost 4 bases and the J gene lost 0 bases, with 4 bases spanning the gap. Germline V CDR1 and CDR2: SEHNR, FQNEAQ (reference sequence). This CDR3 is CASSSVSYEQYF. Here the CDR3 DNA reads TGTGCCAGCAGCTCAGTCTCCTACGAGCAGTACTTC.

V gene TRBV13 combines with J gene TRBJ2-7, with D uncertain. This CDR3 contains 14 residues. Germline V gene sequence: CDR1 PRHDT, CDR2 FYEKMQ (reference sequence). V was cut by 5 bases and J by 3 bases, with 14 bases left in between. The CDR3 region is CASSARIDIYEQYF. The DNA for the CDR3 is TGTGCCAGCAGCGCCAGAATAGACATCTACGAGCAGTACTTC.

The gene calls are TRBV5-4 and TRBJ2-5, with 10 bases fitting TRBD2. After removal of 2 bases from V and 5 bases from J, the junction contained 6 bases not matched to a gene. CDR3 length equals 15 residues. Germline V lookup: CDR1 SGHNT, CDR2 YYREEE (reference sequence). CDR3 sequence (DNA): TGTGCCAGCAGCTTTAGCGGGGGGCCCTCCGAGACCCAGTACTTC. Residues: CASSFSGGPSETQYF. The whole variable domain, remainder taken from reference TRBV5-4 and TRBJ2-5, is ETGVTQSPTHLIKTRGQQVTLRCSSQSGHNTVSWYQQALGQGPQFIFQYYREEENGRGNFPPRFSGLQFPNYSSELNVNALELDDSALYLCASSFSGGPSETQYFGPGTRLLVL.

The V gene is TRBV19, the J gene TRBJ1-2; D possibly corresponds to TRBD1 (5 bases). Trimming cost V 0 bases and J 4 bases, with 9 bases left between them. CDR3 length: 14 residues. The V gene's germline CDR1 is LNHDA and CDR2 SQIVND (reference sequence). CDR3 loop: CASSIEQGLYGYTF. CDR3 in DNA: TGTGCCAGTAGTATAGAGCAGGGCCTCTATGGCTACACCTTC.

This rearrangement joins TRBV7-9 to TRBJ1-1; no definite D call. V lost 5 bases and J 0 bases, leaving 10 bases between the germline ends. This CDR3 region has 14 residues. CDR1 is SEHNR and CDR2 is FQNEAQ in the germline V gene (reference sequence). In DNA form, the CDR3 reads TGTGCCAGCAGCCAGACGCGGATGAACACTGAAGCTTTCTTT. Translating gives CASSQTRMNTEAFF.

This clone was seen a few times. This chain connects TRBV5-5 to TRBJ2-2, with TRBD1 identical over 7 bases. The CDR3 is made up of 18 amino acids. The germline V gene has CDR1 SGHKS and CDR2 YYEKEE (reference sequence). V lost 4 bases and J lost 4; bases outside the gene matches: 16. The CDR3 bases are TGTGCCAGCAGCCAATTGTGGCCCGGACAGGAGCTCACCGGGGAGCTGTTTTTT. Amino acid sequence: CASSQLWPGQELTGELFF.

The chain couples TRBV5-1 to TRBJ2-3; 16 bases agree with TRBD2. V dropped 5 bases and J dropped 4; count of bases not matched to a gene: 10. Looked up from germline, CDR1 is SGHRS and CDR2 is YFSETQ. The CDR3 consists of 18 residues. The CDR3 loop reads CASSSGLAGGSVSDTQYF. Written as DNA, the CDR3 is TGCGCCAGCAGTTCGGGACTAGCGGGGGGGAGCGTTTCAGATACGCAGTATTTT.

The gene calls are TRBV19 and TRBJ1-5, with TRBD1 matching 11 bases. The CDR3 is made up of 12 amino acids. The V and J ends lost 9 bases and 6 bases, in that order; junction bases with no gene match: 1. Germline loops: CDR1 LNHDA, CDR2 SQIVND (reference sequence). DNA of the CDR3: TGTGCCAGCGGGACAGGGGGTCAGCCCCAGCATTTT. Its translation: CASGTGGQPQHF.

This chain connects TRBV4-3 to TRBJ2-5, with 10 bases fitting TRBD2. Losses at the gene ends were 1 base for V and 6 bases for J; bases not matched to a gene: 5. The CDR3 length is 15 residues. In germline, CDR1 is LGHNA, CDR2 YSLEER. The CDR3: CASSQGAGGPQTQYF. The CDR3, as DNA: TGCGCCAGCAGCCAAGGAGCGGGGGGGCCTCAGACCCAGTACTTC.

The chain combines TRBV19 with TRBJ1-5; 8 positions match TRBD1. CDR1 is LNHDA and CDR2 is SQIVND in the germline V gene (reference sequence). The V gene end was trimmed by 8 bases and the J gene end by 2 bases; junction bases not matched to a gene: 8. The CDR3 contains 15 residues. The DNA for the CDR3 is TGTGCCAGTGCCTCAGGGGGCGCGGGCAATCAGCCCCAGCATTTT. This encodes CASASGGAGNQPQHF.

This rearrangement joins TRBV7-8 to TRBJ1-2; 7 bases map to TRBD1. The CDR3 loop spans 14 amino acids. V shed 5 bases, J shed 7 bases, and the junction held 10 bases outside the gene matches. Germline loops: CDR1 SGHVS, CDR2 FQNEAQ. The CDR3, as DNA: TGTGCCAGCAGCGAAAACAGGGGAGGACGTGGCTACACCTTC. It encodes CASSENRGGRGYTF.

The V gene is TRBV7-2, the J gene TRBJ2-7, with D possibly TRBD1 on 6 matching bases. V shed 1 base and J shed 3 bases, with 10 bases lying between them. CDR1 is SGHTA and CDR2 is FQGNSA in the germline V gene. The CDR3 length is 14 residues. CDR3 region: CASSLGRGLYEQYF. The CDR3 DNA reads TGTGCCAGCAGCTTAGGCAGGGGCCTCTACGAGCAGTACTTC.

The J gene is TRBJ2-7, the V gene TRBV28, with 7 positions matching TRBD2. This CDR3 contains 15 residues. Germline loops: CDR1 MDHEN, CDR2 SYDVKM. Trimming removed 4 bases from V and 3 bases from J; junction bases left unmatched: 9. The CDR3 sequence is CASSSGGLRNYEQYF. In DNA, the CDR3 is TGTGCCAGCAGTTCGGGAGGTCTACGCAACTACGAGCAGTACTTC. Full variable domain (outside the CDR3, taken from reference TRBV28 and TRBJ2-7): DVKVTQSSRYLVKRTGEKVFLECVQDMDHENMFWYRQDPGLGLRLIYFSYDVKMKEKGDIPEGYSVSREKKERFSLILESASTNQTSMYLCASSSGGLRNYEQYFGPGTRLTVT.